A selection of T cell receptor beta chains follows, all from one sample in a study of blood T cell repertoires in COVID-19. Here immunoSEQ multiplex PCR was the method, and the copy in TCRdb shows in-frame clones only, minus some. The sample shows over 300,000 clones, over 70% of them seen only once. Sequenced material: peripheral blood. Receptors originate from a woman aged 45-65 years with acute or convalescent COVID-19. Each CDR3 is given with its conserved first and last residue. Each record gives: clone size, V gene, J gene, D gene, CDR3 DNA, CDR3 protein. A D gene is named only where the DNA matches it firmly. Only some rows state a clone size, as once, few, many or a class for expanded clones.

size: -; V: TRBV18; J: TRBJ2-2; D: TRBD1; DNA: TGTGCCAGCTCGTCGGGACAGGGAGTGATCGGGGAGCTGTTTTTT; CDR3: CASSSGQGVIGELFF
size: -; V: TRBV24-1; J: TRBJ2-1; D: TRBD2; DNA: TGTGCCACCAGTGACCGGGGACTAGCTTCAAGGGATGAGCAGTTCTTC; CDR3: CATSDRGLASRDEQFF
size: once; V: TRBV5-4; J: TRBJ1-1; D: -; DNA: TGTGCCAGCAGCTTGTCGGGTAACGCTGAAGCTTTCTTT; CDR3: CASSLSGNAEAFF
size: -; V: TRBV5-1; J: TRBJ2-1; D: TRBD2; DNA: TGCGCCAGCACCCGGACTAGCAGGGAGCAGTTCTTC; CDR3: CASTRTSREQFF
size: -; V: TRBV10-3; J: TRBJ1-1; D: -; DNA: TGTGCCATCAGTGGGGCCCCCGGACAGACCACTGAAGCTTTCTTT; CDR3: CAISGAPGQTTEAFF
size: few; V: TRBV23-1; J: TRBJ2-7; D: TRBD1; DNA: TGCGCCAGCGCGCTCAGGGACAGACGCTCCTACGAGCAGTACTTC; CDR3: CASALRDRRSYEQYF
size: -; V: TRBV15; J: TRBJ1-2; D: -; DNA: TGTGCCACCAGCATCAGGTGGGGGGAAAACTATGGCTACACCTTC; CDR3: CATSIRWGENYGYTF
size: once; V: TRBV6-1; J: TRBJ1-3; D: -; DNA: TGTGCCAGCAGTGTATACCCAGGATCCCTCTCTGGAAACACCATATATTTT; CDR3: CASSVYPGSLSGNTIYF
size: few; V: TRBV30; J: TRBJ2-2; D: -; DNA: TGTGCCTCAGAAGGGCAGTTGGAGGAGTTTTGGTTTACCGGGGAGCTGTTTTTT; CDR3: CASEGQLEEFWFTGELFF
size: -; V: TRBV7-9; J: TRBJ1-1; D: -; DNA: TGTGCCAGCAGCTTACTCGGGAACACTGAAGCTTTCTTT; CDR3: CASSLLGNTEAFF
size: -; V: TRBV7-9; J: TRBJ1-4; D: TRBD1; DNA: TGTGCCAGCAGCTCTGGACAGGGATTGGGGAAACTGTTTTTT; CDR3: CASSSGQGLGKLFF
size: -; V: TRBV6-4; J: TRBJ1-2; D: TRBD1; DNA: TGTGCCAGCAGTGACGGGGGACAGGGCGCCTATGGCTACACCTTC; CDR3: CASSDGGQGAYGYTF
size: -; V: TRBV18; J: TRBJ1-3; D: -; DNA: TGTGCCAGCTCAGACTGGAGCTCTGGAAACACCATATATTTT; CDR3: CASSDWSSGNTIYF
size: -; V: TRBV2; J: TRBJ1-5; D: -; DNA: TGTGCCAGCAGTGGGGGGCCTGCTCAGCCCCAGCATTTT; CDR3: CASSGGPAQPQHF
size: -; V: TRBV27; J: TRBJ2-3; D: TRBD2; DNA: TGTGCCAGCAGAATAAGATGGACTAGCGGGATATCGGTCGGTACAGATACGCAGTATTTT; CDR3: CASRIRWTSGISVGTDTQYF
size: -; V: TRBV2; J: TRBJ1-3; D: TRBD1; DNA: TGTGCCAGCAGCGACGGACAGGGTACCGGAAACACCATATATTTT; CDR3: CASSDGQGTGNTIYF
size: -; V: TRBV6-2/TRBV6-3; J: TRBJ2-7; D: -; DNA: TGTGCCAGCAGTTACCGGGGACTCCCCTCCTACGAGCAGTACTTC; CDR3: CASSYRGLPSYEQYF
size: -; V: TRBV9; J: TRBJ1-1; D: TRBD1; DNA: TGTGCCAGCAGCGTAGCCCCCACAGGGGACACTGAAGCTTTCTTT; CDR3: CASSVAPTGDTEAFF
size: -; V: TRBV5-1; J: TRBJ2-1; D: TRBD2; DNA: TGCGCCAGCAGGGGACTAGCGGGGGAGCCGGGCAATGAGCAGTTCTTC; CDR3: CASRGLAGEPGNEQFF
size: -; V: TRBV3-1/TRBV3-2; J: TRBJ2-2; D: -; DNA: TGTGCCAGCATCTCAGCCGGGGAGCTGTTTTTT; CDR3: CASISAGELFF
size: -; V: TRBV11-3; J: TRBJ2-2; D: -; DNA: TGTGCCAGCAGCTCCCAGGGCGGGGAGCTGTTTTTT; CDR3: CASSSQGGELFF
size: once; V: TRBV7-3; J: TRBJ2-1; D: -; DNA: TGTGCCAGCAGCTTAGGGCAGGGGCGGCAGTTCTTC; CDR3: CASSLGQGRQFF
size: -; V: TRBV5-1; J: TRBJ2-4; D: TRBD1; DNA: TGCGCCAGCAGCATAGGGACAGGGGGAAACATTCAGTACTTC; CDR3: CASSIGTGGNIQYF
size: once; V: TRBV6-5; J: TRBJ1-1; D: -; DNA: TGTGCCAGCCTCGGGATCGCTGAAGCTTTCTTT; CDR3: CASLGIAEAFF
size: -; V: TRBV6-5; J: TRBJ1-2; D: TRBD1; DNA: TGTGCCAGCAGTCGGACAGGGGATAACTATGGCTACACCTTC; CDR3: CASSRTGDNYGYTF
size: -; V: TRBV7-2; J: TRBJ1-6; D: -; DNA: TGTGCCAGCAGTCCAGGTGACGGGAGTTCACCCCTCCACTTT; CDR3: CASSPGDGSSPLHF
size: -; V: TRBV7-9; J: TRBJ1-1; D: -; DNA: TGTGCCAGCAGCTTCCTGTCCCTGAACACTGAAGCTTTCTTT; CDR3: CASSFLSLNTEAFF
size: -; V: TRBV16; J: TRBJ1-5; D: -; DNA: TGTGCCACCTCGCCAGGGAGCAATCAGCCCCAGCATTTT; CDR3: CATSPGSNQPQHF
size: -; V: TRBV29-1; J: TRBJ2-7; D: -; DNA: TGCAGCGTTTCGATTAGGACATTCTACGAGCAGTACTTC; CDR3: CSVSIRTFYEQYF
size: -; V: TRBV11-2; J: TRBJ1-2; D: TRBD1; DNA: TGTGCCAGCAGCACAGGGACAGGGGGCGCGATCTACACCTTC; CDR3: CASSTGTGGAIYTF
size: -; V: TRBV7-9; J: TRBJ2-5; D: -; DNA: TGTGCCAGCAGCTTCCGACTAGTTCCGGGGACCCAGTACTTC; CDR3: CASSFRLVPGTQYF
size: -; V: TRBV7-2; J: TRBJ1-2; D: TRBD1; DNA: TGTGCCAGCAGCCCGGACAGGGAGGATCCAGGCTACACCTTC; CDR3: CASSPDREDPGYTF
size: -; V: TRBV6-5; J: TRBJ1-2; D: -; DNA: TGTGCCAGCAGTTACTCTAGGCAGGGAGGCTACACCTTC; CDR3: CASSYSRQGGYTF
size: few; V: TRBV27; J: TRBJ2-3; D: TRBD2; DNA: TGTGCCAGCAGTTTCCGAAGGACTAGCGGGAACACAGATACGCAGTATTTT; CDR3: CASSFRRTSGNTDTQYF
size: -; V: TRBV6-5; J: TRBJ1-1; D: -; DNA: TGTGCCAGCAGTTACTTCGCCAGGAACACTGAAGCTTTCTTT; CDR3: CASSYFARNTEAFF
size: -; V: TRBV4-3; J: TRBJ1-2; D: TRBD1; DNA: TGCGCCAGCAGCCATACCGGGACAGGTCCCTCGGGTGGCTACACCTTC; CDR3: CASSHTGTGPSGGYTF
size: -; V: TRBV6-5; J: TRBJ1-1; D: TRBD1; DNA: TGTGCCAGCAGTTGGACAGGGGGGAACACTGAAGCTTTCTTT; CDR3: CASSWTGGNTEAFF
size: few; V: TRBV6-5; J: TRBJ1-4; D: -; DNA: TGTGCCATCGCACGACAGAGCACTAATGAAAAACTGTTTTTT; CDR3: CAIARQSTNEKLFF
size: -; V: TRBV7-9; J: TRBJ1-1; D: -; DNA: TGTGCCAGCAGCCTTGAGAGAGGAGACACTGAAGCTTTCTTT; CDR3: CASSLERGDTEAFF
size: -; V: TRBV14; J: TRBJ1-1; D: -; DNA: TGTGCCAGCAGCAAAACAGCGGGCACTGAAGCTTTCTTT; CDR3: CASSKTAGTEAFF
size: -; V: TRBV2; J: TRBJ1-2; D: -; DNA: TGTGCCGGCCGGGGTTTAGCTAACTATGGCTACACCTTC; CDR3: CAGRGLANYGYTF
size: -; V: TRBV11-2; J: TRBJ2-1; D: -; DNA: TGTGCCAGCAGCCTAGGTACAGGTTCCTACAATGAGCAGTTCTTC; CDR3: CASSLGTGSYNEQFF
size: -; V: TRBV27; J: TRBJ1-2; D: -; DNA: TGTGCCAGCAGTTTAGAGGGTAACTATGGCTACACCTTC; CDR3: CASSLEGNYGYTF
size: -; V: TRBV7-9; J: TRBJ2-7; D: -; DNA: TGTGCCAGCAGCTTATCAGCAGGGGAGCAGTACTTC; CDR3: CASSLSAGEQYF
size: -; V: TRBV2; J: TRBJ1-1; D: -; DNA: TGTGCCAGCAATCCCCCCACAGGGTCGGACACTGAAGCTTTCTTT; CDR3: CASNPPTGSDTEAFF
size: -; V: TRBV4-2; J: TRBJ2-2; D: -; DNA: TGTGCCAGCAGGTCACTAGAGAACACCGGGGAGCTGTTTTTT; CDR3: CASRSLENTGELFF
size: -; V: TRBV4-3; J: TRBJ2-7; D: TRBD2; DNA: TGCGCCAGCAGCCAAGATCCTAGCGGGTTGGCCTACGAGCAGTACTTC; CDR3: CASSQDPSGLAYEQYF
size: -; V: TRBV30; J: TRBJ1-2; D: -; DNA: TGTGCCTTCCCCACCTCGGGTGGAGGCTACACCTTC; CDR3: CAFPTSGGGYTF
size: many; V: TRBV7-9; J: TRBJ1-4; D: TRBD1; DNA: TGTGCCAGCAGCTTATCGGCAGGGGGCCGATTTTTTACTAATGAAAAACTGTTTTTT; CDR3: CASSLSAGGRFFTNEKLFF
size: once; V: TRBV25-1; J: TRBJ1-6; D: TRBD1; DNA: TGTGCCAGCAGTGAAATTTTTTCACAGGGGAGAGGGTCACCCCTCCACTTT; CDR3: CASSEIFSQGRGSPLHF
size: -; V: TRBV10-3; J: TRBJ1-5; D: TRBD1; DNA: TGTGCCATCAGTCCTAGAGACAGGGCATCCGGTCAGCCCCAGCATTTT; CDR3: CAISPRDRASGQPQHF
size: few; V: TRBV7-2; J: TRBJ2-3; D: TRBD1; DNA: TGTGCCAGCAGCTTGGGACAGTCTCGCACAGATACGCAGTATTTT; CDR3: CASSLGQSRTDTQYF
size: once; V: TRBV6-2/TRBV6-3; J: TRBJ2-1; D: -; DNA: TGTGCCAGCAGTATCGGCAATGAGCAGTTCTTC; CDR3: CASSIGNEQFF
size: -; V: TRBV4-2; J: TRBJ2-3; D: TRBD2; DNA: TGTGCCACCTGCCGGGGGGGGGCTATGGATACGCAGTATTTT; CDR3: CATCRGGAMDTQYF
size: -; V: TRBV18; J: TRBJ1-3; D: -; DNA: TGTGCCAGCTCGGAGGGGTCCACCTACTCTGGAAACACCATATATTTT; CDR3: CASSEGSTYSGNTIYF